One TCR beta chain is described in this entry. Its antigen is currently unknown. The entry originates in a study of regulatory T cells. Study-level findings and limits: Skewed V and J usage and few unique V-J pairs marked patient repertoires, most in Tregs. Hydrophobic residues at CDR3 positions 6 and 7 were enriched in conventional CD4+ T cells of CD3G-deficient patients.

The PCR used 52 TRBV and 13 TRBJ primers. TCRdb's table, derived via immunoSEQ multiplex PCR, lists solely in-frame clones and lacks some. The sample lists over 25,000 clones, roughly 92% occurring once. At testing, patients were 2 to 39 years old, with reduced naive and increased memory T-cell proportions. Regulatory (CD25-high CD127-low) and conventional (CD25-low CD127-high) CD4+ T cells were sorted separately. V was cut by 1 base and J by 0 bases, with 7 bases left in between. The CDR3 has 14 amino acids. CDR1 and CDR2 (germline): SGHVS, FQNEAQ. Sequencing used conventional CD4+ T cells sorted from blood. The origin of this receptor is a child between 2 and 9 years old with CD3G deficiency. J is TRBJ2-7 and V is TRBV7-8, with D perhaps given as TRBD1 or TRBD2 (6 bases each). The CDR3 reads CASSLGGASYEQYF. The CDR3, as DNA: TGTGCCAGCAGCTTAGGGGGGGCCTCCTACGAGCAGTACTTC.